The clone carrying this T cell receptor (beta chain) has a handful of counts. No antigen is known for it. The source of the sample is a study of identical twins. The germline V gene has CDR1 KGHSY and CDR2 FQNENV. V was pared by 0 bases and J by 2 bases, with 4 bases between. The CDR3 runs 13 residues. From the 5' RACE reads, TCRdb called clonotypes with MiXCR, one entry per CDR3 protein. This table has approximately 600,000 distinct CDR3 sequences, just under 10% appearing once. Overall study results and limits: Out-of-frame alpha sequences common to twins exhibited a surplus of low generation probability. There is a chance that invariant MAIT and iNKT cells partially muddied zero-insertion analyses.

Separately, the same data were catalogued under a study of yellow fever vaccine responses in identical twins.

The rearrangement links TRBV16 to TRBJ2-5; no clear D gene. Sample: PBMCs. The clonotype comes from a woman under 30 in good health. The CDR3 DNA is TGTGCCAGCAGCCAATCCCGGCAAGAGACCCAGTACTTC. It encodes CASSQSRQETQYF.